The present TCR beta chain was sequenced within a study of blood T cell repertoires in COVID-19. In the study overall: PBMCs, B-cell-depleted T cells, or T cells provided the cDNA or gDNA that made up the material.

Produced via immunoSEQ multiplex PCR; TCRdb's table is partial and in-frame only. The data show hundreds of thousands of clones, more than 70% seen once. The germline gives CDR1 LGHDT, CDR2 YNNKEL (reference sequence). This CDR3 region has 14 residues. Trimming stripped 8 bases from V and 8 bases from J, with 21 bases between. The V gene is TRBV3-1 (or the pseudogene TRBV3-2), the J gene TRBJ1-2; D uncertain. What was sequenced was peripheral blood. The TCR comes from a woman aged 55-70 years with COVID-19, enrolled during active disease. CDR3 amino acids: CASSERAGGDGYTF. The DNA for the CDR3 is TGTGCCAGCTCGGAAAGGGCGGGCGGAGACGGCTACACCTTC.